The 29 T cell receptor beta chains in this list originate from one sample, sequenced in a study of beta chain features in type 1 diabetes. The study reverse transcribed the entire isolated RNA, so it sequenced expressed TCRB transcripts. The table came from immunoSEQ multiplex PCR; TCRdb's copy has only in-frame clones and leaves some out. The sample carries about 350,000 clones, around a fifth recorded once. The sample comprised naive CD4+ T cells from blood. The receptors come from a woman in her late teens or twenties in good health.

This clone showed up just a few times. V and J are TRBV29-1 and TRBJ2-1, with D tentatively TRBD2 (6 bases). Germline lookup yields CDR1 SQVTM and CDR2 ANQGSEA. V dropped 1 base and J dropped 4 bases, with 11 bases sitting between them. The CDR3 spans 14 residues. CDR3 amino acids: CSVEGAGTYNEQFF. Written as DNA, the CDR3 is TGCAGCGTTGAAGGGGCCGGGACTTACAATGAGCAGTTCTTC.

This chain's CDR3 is CASSQGLPLSNSPLHF. The CDR3 DNA is TGCGCCAGCAGCCAAGGTTTACCGCTTAGTAATTCACCCCTCCACTTT. The V and J genes are TRBV4-1 and TRBJ1-6; the D is unclear. The CDR3 sequence is 16 residues long. V was clipped by 1 base and J by 6 bases, with 13 bases between them. Germline-derived CDR1 and CDR2 are MGHRA and YSYEKL.

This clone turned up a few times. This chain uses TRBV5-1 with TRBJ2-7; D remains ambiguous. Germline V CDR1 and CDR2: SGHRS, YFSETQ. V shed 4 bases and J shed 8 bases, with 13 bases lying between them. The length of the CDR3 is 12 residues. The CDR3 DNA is TGCGCCAGCAGCCAGGATCTCGAGAAGCAGTACTTC. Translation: CASSQDLEKQYF.

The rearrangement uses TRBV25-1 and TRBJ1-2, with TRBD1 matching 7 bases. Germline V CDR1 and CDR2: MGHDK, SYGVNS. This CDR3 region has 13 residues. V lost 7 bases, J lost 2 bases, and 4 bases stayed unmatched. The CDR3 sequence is CASTSTGNYGYTF. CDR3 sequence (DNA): TGTGCCAGCACCTCGACAGGGAACTATGGCTACACCTTC.

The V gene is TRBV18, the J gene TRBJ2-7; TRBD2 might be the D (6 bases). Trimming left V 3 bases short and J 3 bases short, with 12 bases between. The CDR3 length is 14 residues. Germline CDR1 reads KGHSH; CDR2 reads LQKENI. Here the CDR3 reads CASSPGGPIYEQYF. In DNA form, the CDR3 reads TGTGCCAGCTCACCTGGAGGGCCGATCTACGAGCAGTACTTC.

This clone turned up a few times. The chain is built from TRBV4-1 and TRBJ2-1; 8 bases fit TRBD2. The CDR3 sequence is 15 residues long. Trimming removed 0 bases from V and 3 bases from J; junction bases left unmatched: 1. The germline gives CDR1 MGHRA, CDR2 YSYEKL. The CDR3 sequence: CASSQELAGYNEQFF. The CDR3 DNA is TGCGCCAGCAGCCAAGAGCTAGCGGGCTACAATGAGCAGTTCTTC.

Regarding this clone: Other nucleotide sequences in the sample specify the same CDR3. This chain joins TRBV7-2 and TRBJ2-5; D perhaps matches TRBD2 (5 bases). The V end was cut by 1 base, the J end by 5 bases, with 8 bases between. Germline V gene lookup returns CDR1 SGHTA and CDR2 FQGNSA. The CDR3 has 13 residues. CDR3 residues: CASSLVTGETQYF. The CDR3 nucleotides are TGTGCCAGCAGCTTAGTTACGGGGGAGACCCAGTACTTC.

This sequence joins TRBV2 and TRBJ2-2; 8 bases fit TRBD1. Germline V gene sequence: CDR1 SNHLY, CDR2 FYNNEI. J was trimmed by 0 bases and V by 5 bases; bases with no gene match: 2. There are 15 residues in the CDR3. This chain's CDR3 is CASSRQGTNTGELFF. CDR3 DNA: TGTGCCAGCAGTAGACAGGGGACGAACACCGGGGAGCTGTTTTTT.

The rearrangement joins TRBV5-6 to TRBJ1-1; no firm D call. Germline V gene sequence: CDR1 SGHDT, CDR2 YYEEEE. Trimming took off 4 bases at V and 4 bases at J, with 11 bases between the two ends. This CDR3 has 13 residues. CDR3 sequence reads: CASSIGRTTEAFF. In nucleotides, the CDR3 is TGTGCCAGCAGCATCGGGAGAACCACTGAAGCTTTCTTT.

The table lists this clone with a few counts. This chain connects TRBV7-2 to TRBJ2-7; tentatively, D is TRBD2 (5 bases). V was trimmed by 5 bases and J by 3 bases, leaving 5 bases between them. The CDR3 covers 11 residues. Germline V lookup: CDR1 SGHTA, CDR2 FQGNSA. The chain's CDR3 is CASSRDYEQYF. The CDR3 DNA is TGTGCCAGCAGCCGGGACTACGAGCAGTACTTC.

The CDR3 reads CASSLTGEETQYF. DNA of the CDR3: TGTGCCAGCAGCCTCACAGGGGAAGAGACCCAGTACTTC. This rearrangement joins TRBV5-4 to TRBJ2-5, with 7 bases that match TRBD1. This CDR3 is built from 13 residues. The germline V gene encodes CDR1 SGHNT and CDR2 YYREEE (reference sequence). The V and J ends lost 4 bases and 3 bases, in that order; junction bases with no gene match: 3.

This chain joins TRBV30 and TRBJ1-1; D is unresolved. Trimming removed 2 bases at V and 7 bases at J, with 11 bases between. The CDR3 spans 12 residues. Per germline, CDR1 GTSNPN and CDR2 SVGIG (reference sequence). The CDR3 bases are TGTGCCTGGAGTATAACGGAGTTTGAAGCTTTCTTT. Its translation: CAWSITEFEAFF. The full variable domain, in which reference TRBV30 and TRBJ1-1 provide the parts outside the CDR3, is SQTIHQWPATLVQPVGSPLSLECTVEGTSNPNLYWYRQAAGRGLQLLFYSVGIGQISSEVPQNLSASRPQDRQFILSSKKLLLSDSGFYLCAWSITEFEAFFGQGTRLTVV.

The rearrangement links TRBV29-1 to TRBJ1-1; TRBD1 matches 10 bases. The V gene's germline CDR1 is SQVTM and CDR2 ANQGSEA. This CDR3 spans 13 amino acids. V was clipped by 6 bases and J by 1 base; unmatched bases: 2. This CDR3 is CSVDRGQNTEAFF. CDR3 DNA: TGCAGCGTCGACAGGGGGCAGAACACTGAAGCTTTCTTT.

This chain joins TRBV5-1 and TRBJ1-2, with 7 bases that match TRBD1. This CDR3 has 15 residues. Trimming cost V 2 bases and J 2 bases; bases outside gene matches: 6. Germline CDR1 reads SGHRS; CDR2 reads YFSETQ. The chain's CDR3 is CASSLGGTTNYGYTF. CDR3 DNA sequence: TGCGCCAGCAGCTTAGGGGGCACCACCAACTATGGCTACACCTTC. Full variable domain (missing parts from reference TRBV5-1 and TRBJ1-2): KAGVTQTPRYLIKTRGQQVTLSCSPISGHRSVSWYQQTPGQGLQFLFEYFSETQRNKGNFPGRFSGRQFSNSRSEMNVSTLELGDSALYLCASSLGGTTNYGYTFGSGTRLTVV.

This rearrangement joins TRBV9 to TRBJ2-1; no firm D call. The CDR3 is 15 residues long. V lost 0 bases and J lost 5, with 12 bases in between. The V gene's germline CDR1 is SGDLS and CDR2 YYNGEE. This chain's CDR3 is CASSVVGEPHNEQFF. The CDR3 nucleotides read TGTGCCAGCAGCGTAGTCGGAGAACCCCACAATGAGCAGTTCTTC.

The CDR3 region has the DNA TGTGCCAGTAGTAACCGGGGGGTAGCACCAGATACGCAGTATTTT. Translating gives CASSNRGVAPDTQYF. The V and J genes are TRBV19 and TRBJ2-3; 7 positions match TRBD2. The CDR3 loop spans 15 amino acids. Unmatched junction bases numbered 8, after V lost 4 bases and J lost 4 bases. Germline V CDR1 and CDR2: LNHDA, SQIVND (reference sequence). The variable domain in full, with the rest retrieved from reference TRBV19 and TRBJ2-3, is DGGITQSPKYLFRKEGQNVTLSCEQNLNHDAMYWYRQDPGQGLRLIYYSQIVNDFQKGDIAEGYSVSREKKESFPLTVTSAQKNPTAFYLCASSNRGVAPDTQYFGPGTRLTVL.

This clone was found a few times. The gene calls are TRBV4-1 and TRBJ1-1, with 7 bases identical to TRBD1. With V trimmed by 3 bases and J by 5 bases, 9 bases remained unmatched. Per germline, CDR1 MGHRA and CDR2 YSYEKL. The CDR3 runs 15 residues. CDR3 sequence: CASSHLGQRRTEAFF. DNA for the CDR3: TGCGCCAGCAGCCACCTGGGACAGCGGAGAACTGAAGCTTTCTTT.

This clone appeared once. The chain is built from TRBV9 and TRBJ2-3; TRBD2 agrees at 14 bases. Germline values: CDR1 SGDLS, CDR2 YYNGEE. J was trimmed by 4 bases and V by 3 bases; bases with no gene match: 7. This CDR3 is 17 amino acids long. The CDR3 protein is CASSEGGLAGVADTQYF. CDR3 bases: TGTGCCAGCAGCGAGGGGGGACTAGCGGGAGTAGCAGATACGCAGTATTTT.

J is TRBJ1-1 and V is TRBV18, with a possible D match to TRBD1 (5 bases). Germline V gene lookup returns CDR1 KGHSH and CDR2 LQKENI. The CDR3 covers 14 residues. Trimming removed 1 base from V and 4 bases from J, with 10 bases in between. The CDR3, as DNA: TGTGCCAGCTCACCACAGGGGATGGGCACTGAAGCTTTCTTT. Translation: CASSPQGMGTEAFF.

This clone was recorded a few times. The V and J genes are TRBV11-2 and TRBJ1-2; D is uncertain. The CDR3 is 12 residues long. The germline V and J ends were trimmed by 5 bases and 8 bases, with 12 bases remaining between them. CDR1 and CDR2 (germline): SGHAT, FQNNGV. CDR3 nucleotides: TGTGCCAGCAGCCTCAATTCGGGGGGCTACACCTTC. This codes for CASSLNSGGYTF.

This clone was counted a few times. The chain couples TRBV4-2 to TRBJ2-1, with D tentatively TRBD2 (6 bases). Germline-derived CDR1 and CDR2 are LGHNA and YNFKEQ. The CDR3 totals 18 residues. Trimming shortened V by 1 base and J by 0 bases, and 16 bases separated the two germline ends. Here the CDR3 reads CASSQVGYGTPSYNEQFF. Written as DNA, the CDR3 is TGTGCCAGCAGCCAAGTTGGTTACGGGACTCCCTCCTACAATGAGCAGTTCTTC.

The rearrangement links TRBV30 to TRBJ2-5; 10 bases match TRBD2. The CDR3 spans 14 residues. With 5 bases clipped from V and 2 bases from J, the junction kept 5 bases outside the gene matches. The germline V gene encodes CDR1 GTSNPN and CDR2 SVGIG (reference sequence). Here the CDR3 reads CAWGPGLAQETQYF. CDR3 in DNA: TGTGCCTGGGGACCGGGACTAGCGCAAGAGACCCAGTACTTC.

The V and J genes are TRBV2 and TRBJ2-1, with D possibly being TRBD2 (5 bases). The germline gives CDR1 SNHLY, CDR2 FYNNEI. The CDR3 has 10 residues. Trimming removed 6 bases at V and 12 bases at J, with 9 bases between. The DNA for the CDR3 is TGTGCCAGCAGACTAGACGGGCAGTTCTTC. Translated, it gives CASRLDGQFF.

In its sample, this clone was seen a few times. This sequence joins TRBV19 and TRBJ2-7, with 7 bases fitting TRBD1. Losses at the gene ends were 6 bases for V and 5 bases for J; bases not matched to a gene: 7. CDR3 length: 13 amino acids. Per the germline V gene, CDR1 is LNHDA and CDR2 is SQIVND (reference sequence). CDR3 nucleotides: TGTGCCAGTAGCAAACAGGGGAGCGACGAGCAGTACTTC. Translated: CASSKQGSDEQYF.

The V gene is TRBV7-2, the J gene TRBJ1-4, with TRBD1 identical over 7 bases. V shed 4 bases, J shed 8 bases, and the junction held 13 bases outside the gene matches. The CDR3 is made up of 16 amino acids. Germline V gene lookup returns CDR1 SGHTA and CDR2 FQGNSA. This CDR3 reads CASSSSRGQLGEKLFF. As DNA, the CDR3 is TGTGCCAGCAGCTCGTCCCGGGGACAGCTTGGGGAAAAACTGTTTTTT.

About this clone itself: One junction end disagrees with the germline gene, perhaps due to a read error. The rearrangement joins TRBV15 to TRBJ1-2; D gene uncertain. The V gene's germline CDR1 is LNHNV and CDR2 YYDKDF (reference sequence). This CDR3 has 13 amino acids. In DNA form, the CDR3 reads TGTGCCACCAGCCGAGACGCGGGGTATGGCTACACCTTC. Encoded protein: CATSRDAGYGYTF.

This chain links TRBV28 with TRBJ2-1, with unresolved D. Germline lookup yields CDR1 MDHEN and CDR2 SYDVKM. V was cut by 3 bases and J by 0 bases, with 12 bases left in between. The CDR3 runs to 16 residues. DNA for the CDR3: TGTGCCAGCAGTTTGATACTCCAAGACTCCTACAATGAGCAGTTCTTC. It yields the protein CASSLILQDSYNEQFF. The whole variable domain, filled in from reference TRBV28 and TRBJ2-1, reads DVKVTQSSRYLVKRTGEKVFLECVQDMDHENMFWYRQDPGLGLRLIYFSYDVKMKEKGDIPEGYSVSREKKERFSLILESASTNQTSMYLCASSLILQDSYNEQFFGPGTRLTVL.

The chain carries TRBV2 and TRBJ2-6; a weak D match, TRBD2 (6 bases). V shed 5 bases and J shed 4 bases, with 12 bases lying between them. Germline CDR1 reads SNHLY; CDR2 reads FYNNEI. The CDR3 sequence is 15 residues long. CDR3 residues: CASSFGRPGANVLTF. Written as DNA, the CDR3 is TGTGCCAGCAGTTTCGGGAGACCGGGGGCCAACGTCCTGACTTTC.

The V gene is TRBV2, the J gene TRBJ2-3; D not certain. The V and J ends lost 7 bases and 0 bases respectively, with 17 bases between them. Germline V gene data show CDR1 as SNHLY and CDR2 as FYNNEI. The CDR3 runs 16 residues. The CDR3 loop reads CASNPRLGLSTDTQYF. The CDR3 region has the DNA TGTGCCAGCAATCCTCGTTTGGGCCTTAGCACAGATACGCAGTATTTT.